These T cell receptor beta chains were read from a single sample in a study of cytomegalovirus exposure and HLA in healthy donors. Method: immunoSEQ multiplex PCR; TCRdb's copy keeps in-frame clones and lacks some. In all, the sample yields about 76,000 clones. Sequenced: PBMCs. These receptors were obtained from a woman aged 40 to 49 in good health and CMV-seropositive. CDR3s include the opening cysteine and the closing phenylalanine or tryptophan. Each record gives: V gene, D gene, J gene, CDR3 length, CDR3 protein, CDR3 DNA. The D gene is left open where the match is weak.

V gene: TRBV23-1; D gene: .; J gene: TRBJ2-1; CDR3 length: 10; CDR3 protein: CASSPNEQFF; CDR3 DNA: TGCGCCAGCAGTCCGAATGAGCAGTTCTTC
V gene: TRBV7-9; D gene: TRBD2; J gene: TRBJ2-1; CDR3 length: 16; CDR3 protein: CASSPGGGDLYNEQFF; CDR3 DNA: TGTGCCAGCAGCCCCGGGGGAGGGGACCTTTACAATGAGCAGTTCTTC
V gene: TRBV28; D gene: .; J gene: TRBJ1-2; CDR3 length: 13; CDR3 protein: CASSTTSRPGYTF; CDR3 DNA: TGTGCCAGCAGTACAACAAGCAGGCCAGGCTACACCTTC
V gene: TRBV4-1; D gene: .; J gene: TRBJ2-7; CDR3 length: 16; CDR3 protein: CASSQERRRDGYEQYF; CDR3 DNA: TGCGCCAGCAGCCAAGAACGACGGAGAGATGGGTACGAGCAGTACTTC
V gene: TRBV18; D gene: TRBD1; J gene: TRBJ1-5; CDR3 length: 15; CDR3 protein: CASSEGTGGLQPQHF; CDR3 DNA: TGTGCCAGCTCAGAAGGGACAGGGGGCCTACAGCCCCAGCATTTT
V gene: TRBV10-1; D gene: TRBD2; J gene: TRBJ2-1; CDR3 length: 18; CDR3 protein: CASSDPYGLAGGRDEQFF; CDR3 DNA: TGCGCCAGCAGTGATCCCTACGGACTAGCGGGAGGGAGGGATGAGCAGTTCTTC
V gene: TRBV7-9; D gene: TRBD2; J gene: TRBJ2-2; CDR3 length: 14; CDR3 protein: CASSSVGGSGELFF; CDR3 DNA: TGTGCCAGCAGCTCCGTGGGAGGGTCCGGGGAGCTGTTTTTT
V gene: TRBV5-4; D gene: TRBD1; J gene: TRBJ2-2; CDR3 length: 15; CDR3 protein: CASSPLQGATGELFF; CDR3 DNA: TGTGCCAGCAGCCCATTGCAGGGGGCGACCGGGGAGCTGTTTTTT
V gene: TRBV27; D gene: .; J gene: TRBJ2-1; CDR3 length: 16; CDR3 protein: CASSPAASRTYNEQFF; CDR3 DNA: TGTGCCAGCAGTCCCGCGGCTAGTAGGACCTACAATGAGCAGTTCTTC
V gene: TRBV5-1; D gene: .; J gene: TRBJ2-2; CDR3 length: 17; CDR3 protein: CASTGAPVGGGIGELFF; CDR3 DNA: TGCGCCAGCACTGGGGCCCCGGTTGGAGGGGGCATCGGGGAGCTGTTTTTT
V gene: TRBV10-3; D gene: TRBD1; J gene: TRBJ1-6; CDR3 length: 14; CDR3 protein: CAISLGQNNSPLHF; CDR3 DNA: TGTGCCATCAGCTTGGGACAGAATAATTCACCCCTCCACTTT
V gene: TRBV6-1; D gene: .; J gene: TRBJ1-1; CDR3 length: 13; CDR3 protein: CASSGEGWTEAFF; CDR3 DNA: TGTGCCAGCAGTGGGGAGGGTTGGACTGAAGCTTTCTTT
V gene: TRBV19; D gene: TRBD1; J gene: TRBJ2-7; CDR3 length: 14; CDR3 protein: CASSIQGASYEQYF; CDR3 DNA: TGTGCCAGTAGTATACAGGGGGCGTCCTACGAGCAGTACTTC
V gene: TRBV4-2; D gene: .; J gene: TRBJ1-2; CDR3 length: 14; CDR3 protein: CASSQVTFGDGYTF; CDR3 DNA: TGTGCCAGCAGCCAAGTTACCTTCGGGGATGGCTACACCTTC
V gene: TRBV27; D gene: .; J gene: TRBJ1-2; CDR3 length: 12; CDR3 protein: CASRSGAYGYTF; CDR3 DNA: TGTGCCAGCCGATCGGGAGCCTATGGCTACACCTTC
V gene: TRBV5-5; D gene: TRBD1; J gene: TRBJ2-3; CDR3 length: 17; CDR3 protein: CASSLDTTGGYTDTQYF; CDR3 DNA: TGTGCCAGCAGCTTAGATACAACAGGGGGTTACACAGATACGCAGTATTTT
V gene: TRBV2; D gene: .; J gene: TRBJ1-1; CDR3 length: 13; CDR3 protein: CATAQGAATEAFF; CDR3 DNA: TGTGCCACAGCCCAGGGCGCGGCCACTGAAGCTTTCTTT
V gene: TRBV5-1; D gene: TRBD2; J gene: TRBJ2-3; CDR3 length: 16; CDR3 protein: CASSSGLAGETDTQYF; CDR3 DNA: TGCGCCAGCAGCTCGGGACTAGCGGGAGAAACAGATACGCAGTATTTT
V gene: TRBV6-1; D gene: .; J gene: TRBJ1-4; CDR3 length: 14; CDR3 protein: CASSGGQDYEKLFF; CDR3 DNA: TGTGCCAGCAGTGGGGGGCAGGACTATGAAAAACTGTTTTTT
V gene: TRBV19; D gene: .; J gene: TRBJ2-2; CDR3 length: 14; CDR3 protein: CASSISRNTGERFF; CDR3 DNA: TGTGCCAGTAGTATTTCCAGAAACACCGGGGAGCGGTTTTTT
V gene: TRBV7-8; D gene: TRBD1; J gene: TRBJ1-5; CDR3 length: 16; CDR3 protein: CASSTRDRYSNQPQHF; CDR3 DNA: TGTGCCAGCAGCACAAGGGACAGATATAGCAATCAGCCCCAGCATTTT
V gene: TRBV5-4; D gene: TRBD2; J gene: TRBJ2-5; CDR3 length: 16; CDR3 protein: CASSLGVAGDQETQYF; CDR3 DNA: TGTGCCAGCAGCTTAGGGGTAGCGGGAGACCAAGAGACCCAGTACTTC
V gene: TRBV27; D gene: .; J gene: TRBJ2-7; CDR3 length: 15; CDR3 protein: CASSPGRSSSYEQYF; CDR3 DNA: TGTGCCAGCAGTCCAGGGCGCTCGAGCTCCTACGAGCAGTACTTC
V gene: TRBV5-6; D gene: .; J gene: TRBJ1-5; CDR3 length: 15; CDR3 protein: CASSFGRSRNQPQHF; CDR3 DNA: TGTGCCAGCAGCTTTGGTCGGAGCCGCAATCAGCCCCAGCATTTT